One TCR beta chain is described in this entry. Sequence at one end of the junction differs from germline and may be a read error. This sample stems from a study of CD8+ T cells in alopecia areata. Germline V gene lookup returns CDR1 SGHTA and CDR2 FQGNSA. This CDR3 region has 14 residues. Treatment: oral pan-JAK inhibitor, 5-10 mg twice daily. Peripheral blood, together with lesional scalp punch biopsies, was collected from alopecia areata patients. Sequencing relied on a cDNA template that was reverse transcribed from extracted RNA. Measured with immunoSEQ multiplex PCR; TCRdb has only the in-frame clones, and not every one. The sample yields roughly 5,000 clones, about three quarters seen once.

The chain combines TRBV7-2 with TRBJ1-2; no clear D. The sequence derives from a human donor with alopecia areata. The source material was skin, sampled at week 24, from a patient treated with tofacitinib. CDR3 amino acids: CASSLAVSNYGYTF. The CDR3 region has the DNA TGTGCCAGCAGCCTAGCGGTCTCTAACTATGGCTACACCTTC.